The 8 T cell receptor beta chains in this list originate from one sample, sequenced in a study of technical replicates of blood from a handful of donors. Profiling relied on immunoSEQ multiplex PCR, and the TCRdb table lists in-frame clones only, not all of them. The sample contains 65,000 to 90,000 clones, 90% to 95% of which appear only once. The material sequenced was PBMCs. The receptors derive from a human donor in good health. Some clones in this sample may be carry-over from other donors' samples.

This chain connects TRBV18 to TRBJ2-7, with D unresolved. Germline values: CDR1 KGHSH, CDR2 LQKENI. The germline V and J ends were trimmed by 2 bases and 3 bases, with 11 bases remaining between them. The CDR3 length is 14 residues. This CDR3 is CASSPGPAYYEQYF. The CDR3 DNA follows: TGTGCCAGCTCACCAGGGCCAGCCTACTACGAGCAGTACTTC.

This clone was counted once. J is TRBJ2-3 and V is TRBV19; tentatively, D is TRBD2 (6 bases). The germline V gene has CDR1 LNHDA and CDR2 SQIVND (reference sequence). The germline V and J ends were trimmed by 6 bases and 2 bases, with 15 bases remaining between them. The CDR3 extends over 15 amino acids. CDR3 sequence reads: CASSGASADTDTQYF. The CDR3 DNA is TGTGCCAGTAGCGGGGCTAGCGCCGACACAGATACGCAGTATTTT. The whole variable domain, remainder taken from reference TRBV19 and TRBJ2-3, is DGGITQSPKYLFRKEGQNVTLSCEQNLNHDAMYWYRQDPGQGLRLIYYSQIVNDFQKGDIAEGYSVSREKKESFPLTVTSAQKNPTAFYLCASSGASADTDTQYFGPGTRLTVL.

This chain links TRBV9 with TRBJ1-2; D is undetermined. The V and J ends lost 4 bases and 6 bases respectively, with 13 bases between them. The CDR3 covers 13 residues. Germline CDR1 and CDR2: SGDLS and YYNGEE. This CDR3 is CASSPVGMDGYTF. CDR3 DNA: TGTGCCAGCAGCCCCGTGGGCATGGATGGCTACACCTTC.

CDR3 amino acids: CASSDPGGPAGNQETQYF. The CDR3, as DNA: TGTGCCAGCAGCGACCCAGGGGGCCCAGCAGGCAACCAAGAGACCCAGTACTTC. The chain has TRBV6-4 and TRBJ2-5, with 8 bases fitting TRBD1. This CDR3 spans 18 amino acids. Germline values: CDR1 MRHNA, CDR2 SNTAGT. J was trimmed by 0 bases and V by 6 bases; bases with no gene match: 15.

The V gene is TRBV7-2, the J gene TRBJ2-7; 10 nucleotides match TRBD2. J gave up 5 bases and V 0 bases, and 1 base lay outside the gene matches. The CDR3 contains 14 residues. CDR1 SGHTA and CDR2 FQGNSA come from the germline V gene. The CDR3 DNA reads TGTGCCAGCAGCTTAGCGGGGACTAGCGACGAGCAGTACTTC. As protein: CASSLAGTSDEQYF.

The chain combines TRBV5-6 with TRBJ2-5, with a possible D match to TRBD1 (5 bases). Germline-derived CDR1 and CDR2 are SGHDT and YYEEEE. The CDR3 length is 13 residues. Trimming removed 3 bases at V and 1 base at J, with 7 bases between. This CDR3 reads CASSSDTQETQYF. The CDR3 region has the DNA TGTGCCAGCAGCTCGGACACCCAAGAGACCCAGTACTTC.

This sequence joins TRBV29-1 and TRBJ2-7; D is possibly TRBD1 (6 bases). The CDR3 is 15 residues long. The germline gives CDR1 SQVTM, CDR2 ANQGSEA. V was clipped by 7 bases and J by 1 base, with 20 bases between them. The DNA for the CDR3 is TGCAGCGCCGAACTGGGCCAGGGGACATCCTACGAGCAGTACTTC. Its translation is CSAELGQGTSYEQYF.

V usage is TRBV29-1 and J usage is TRBJ1-1; 12 bases align to TRBD1. CDR1 and CDR2 (germline): SQVTM, ANQGSEA. V lost 7 bases, J lost 2 bases, and 2 bases stayed unmatched. The CDR3 has 13 residues. CDR3 nucleotides: TGCAGCGCCGGGACAGGGGGCAACACTGAAGCTTTCTTT. It yields the protein CSAGTGGNTEAFF.